The entry below gives a single T cell receptor (beta chain) sequence along with its context. This clonotype was picked up a small number of times. What this receptor recognizes is not known. One base away there is no much larger clone; base qualities are not given. Library generation was performed with RACE. TCRdb lists the instrument as NextSeq 500. During library preparation, unique molecular identifiers were attached to individual cDNA molecules so that TCRs could be counted in a quantitative, reproducible way. Both TCR alpha and TCR beta chains were sequenced from each blood RNA sample. The paper's data handling went like this. The median number of TCRs per sample was 95,638, ranging from 23,224 to 690,600. The Decombinator software suite was used to annotate V, J and CDR3 in the TCR reads. For the PS versus PT1 abundance plots, all samples were subsampled to the same number of TCRs (28,000). Expanded TCRs were defined as absent before sensitization and observed at least eight times at the 2-week time point. In TCRdb, the public reads were trimmed at Q25 with fastp and aligned with MiXCR, with productive beta chains retained. Each CDR3 protein appears once, grouped with its most common genes and DNA. None of the V and J calls come from the authors' own analysis; TCRdb made them. This sample holds about 380,000 distinct CDR3 sequences; under 6.5% were observed only once. Of the sample, around 5.6% falls within the top ten clones.

Taken with the paper, the label for time point translates to: patch test 2, 6 weeks after DPC sensitization. In the paper's terms, the treatment or condition label means: therapeutic diphenylcyclopropenone sensitization with weekly scalp DPC. Blood at each patch-test visit was drawn before the patch test was applied. Patients were eligible if aged 18 to 70, diagnosed with alopecia and judged suitable for DPC therapy, and pregnant patients were excluded. Total RNA was extracted from unfractionated whole blood collected in Tempus Blood RNA tubes. The data were obtained in a study of human T cells and chemical hapten exposure (dated by TCRdb to about 2021). About the full investigation: For sensitization, 2% DPC in acetone was applied to a 2 cm by 2 cm area of upper inner arm skin. Throughout the roughly 24-week study period, patients were also given weekly therapeutic DPC doses on the scalp. Patch tests used Finn chambers with 0.01% DPC on the upper back, scored after 6 days by International Contact Dermatitis Research Group standards. The patient cohort, mostly female, included alopecia areata with under or over 50% scalp involvement, alopecia totalis and alopecia universalis. Libraries were combined into a pool for sequencing, and differences in TCR yield between samples came mainly from small differences in library volumes within the pool. The study tracked peripheral blood TCR repertoire changes in vivo during primary and secondary sensitization to the hapten diphenylcyclopropenone (DPC) in alopecia patients. Blood was sampled from patients pre-sensitization (week 0) and at 2, 6 and about 24 weeks after DPC sensitization. About 27 alopecia patients gave blood for TCR sequencing at one to four time points (pre-sensitization, 2, 6 and 24 weeks). What the research found in general, with its limitations: Expanded TCRs formed significantly more large CDR3 similarity clusters than pre-sensitization or healthy control sets, consistent with antigen-driven responses. Repeated subsampling changed both the strength of the expansion versus patch-test correlation and the threshold at which the correlation became significant. A positive correlation was found between the number of PT1 expanded TCRs and patch test score, with significance reached at thresholds 8, 16 and 32 but not 4. Because every patient had alopecia, a presumed autoimmune disease, the patients' immune response might differ from that of healthy individuals. DPC sensitization did not change the number of TCRs with a frequency above 1 in 1000, and there was no evidence of changes in global repertoire structure.

The germline ends are 16 bases apart after V is trimmed by 6 bases and J by 6 bases. CDR1 and CDR2 were assigned from the germline V gene as LGHNT and FRNRAP. CDR3 length: 14 amino acids, cysteine to phenylalanine. Of the read, only the CDR3 DNA is kept; its 42 bases are in frame from base 1. This material consisted of whole blood, taken in connection with sensitization to the hapten diphenylcyclopropenone (DPC). The chain is assembled from TRBV12-5 and TRBJ2-3, with the identity of the D gene unclear. The source is a woman younger than 30 with alopecia areata. Some clones in this sample may be carry-over from other donors' samples. The base sequence is TGTGCTAGTGGCCAAGACTCGACGGCGGATACGCAGTATTTT. The encoded protein is CASGQDSTADTQYF.